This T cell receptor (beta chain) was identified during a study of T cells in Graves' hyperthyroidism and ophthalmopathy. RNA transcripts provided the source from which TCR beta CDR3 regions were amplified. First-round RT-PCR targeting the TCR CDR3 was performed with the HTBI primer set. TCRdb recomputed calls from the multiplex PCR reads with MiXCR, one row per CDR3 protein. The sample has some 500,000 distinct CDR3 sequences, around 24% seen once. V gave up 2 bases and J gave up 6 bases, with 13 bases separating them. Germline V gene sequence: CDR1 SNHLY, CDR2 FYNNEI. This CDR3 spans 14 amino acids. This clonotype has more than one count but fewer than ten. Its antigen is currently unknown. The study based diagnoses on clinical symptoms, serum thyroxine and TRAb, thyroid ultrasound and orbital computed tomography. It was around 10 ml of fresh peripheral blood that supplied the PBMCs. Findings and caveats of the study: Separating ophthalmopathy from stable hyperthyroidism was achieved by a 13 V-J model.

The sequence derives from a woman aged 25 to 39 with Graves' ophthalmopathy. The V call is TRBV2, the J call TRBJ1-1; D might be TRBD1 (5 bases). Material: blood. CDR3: CASSESRQPPEAFF. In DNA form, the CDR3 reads TGTGCCAGCAGTGAATCTAGACAGCCACCTGAAGCTTTCTTT.